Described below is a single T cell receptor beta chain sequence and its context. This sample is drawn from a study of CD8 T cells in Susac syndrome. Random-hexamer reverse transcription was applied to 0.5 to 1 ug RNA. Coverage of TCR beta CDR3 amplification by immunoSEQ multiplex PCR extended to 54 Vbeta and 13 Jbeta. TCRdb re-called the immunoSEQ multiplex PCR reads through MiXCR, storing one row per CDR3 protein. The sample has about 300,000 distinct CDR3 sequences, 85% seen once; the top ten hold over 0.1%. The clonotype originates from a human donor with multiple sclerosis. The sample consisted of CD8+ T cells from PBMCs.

The CDR3 reads CASTSLAGGQETQYF. For the CDR3, the DNA is TGTGCCAGCACCTCCCTAGCGGGAGGACAAGAGACCCAGTACTTC. J is TRBJ2-5 and V is TRBV6-5; 11 positions agree with TRBD2. The V segment lost 7 bases and the J segment 2 bases; nucleotides outside the gene matches: 6. This CDR3 region has 15 residues. Per germline, CDR1 MNHEY and CDR2 SVGAGI.